The present T cell receptor beta chain was sequenced within a study of blood T cell repertoires in COVID-19. Looking at the study overall: Some COVID-19 samples were acute and others convalescent; all came from the United States, Italy and Spain. T cells, B-cell-depleted T cells, or PBMCs provided the cDNA or gDNA that served as material.

Clinical histories supplied by participants themselves formed the basis of cohort assignment. As handled by the study authors: Cell counts per sample came from amplifying reference gene primers. Generated by immunoSEQ multiplex PCR, the TCRdb table keeps only in-frame clones and is missing some. The DNA gave D and trimming, while V, J and clone size come from that table. Of approximately 250,000 clones in the sample, 88% were seen once. The CDR3 loop spans 15 amino acids. The V gene lost 0 bases and the J gene lost 7 bases, with 13 bases spanning the gap. Germline assignment: CDR1 SGHKS and CDR2 YYEKEE (reference sequence).

This sequence originates from a woman between 40 and 55 years old with acute COVID-19. The chain uses TRBV5-5 and TRBJ1-4; the D gene is possibly TRBD1 (6 bases). The sequenced sample was PBMCs or T cells enriched from blood (not recorded which). The CDR3 DNA sequence: TGTGCCAGCAGCTTGGTTCGGACAGAAGCTGAAAAACTGTTTTTT. This encodes CASSLVRTEAEKLFF.